The next 19 T cell receptor beta chains were all read from a single sample in a study of identical twins. TCRdb analysed the 5' RACE reads with MiXCR anew, one entry per CDR3 protein. The sample shows 550,000 to 700,000 distinct CDR3 sequences, roughly 9.9% of them seen only once. In addition, the sample was reused for a study of yellow fever vaccine responses in identical twins.

Sample: PBMCs. These receptors came from a woman aged 18 to 35 in good health.

J is TRBJ2-1 and V is TRBV18, with D uncertain. Germline V CDR1 and CDR2: KGHSH, LQKENI. Trimming cost V 3 bases and J 5 bases, with 5 bases left between them. The CDR3 consists of 12 residues. CDR3 amino acids: CASSPQDNEQFF. CDR3 bases: TGTGCCAGCTCACCTCAAGACAATGAGCAGTTCTTC.

This clonotype appeared once. The chain employs TRBV4-3 and TRBJ2-1; tentatively, D is TRBD1 (6 bases). V gave up 3 bases and J gave up 5 bases, with 14 bases separating them. Germline CDR1 LGHNA, CDR2 YSLEER. This CDR3 region has 15 residues. CDR3 sequence reads: CASSQVPGVNNEQFF. Written as DNA, the CDR3 is TGCGCCAGCAGCCAGGTCCCAGGGGTGAACAATGAGCAGTTCTTC.

This clonotype was counted ten times or more. The V gene is TRBV28, the J gene TRBJ2-1, with D maybe TRBD2 (6 bases). CDR3 length: 14 residues. Germline V gives CDR1 MDHEN, CDR2 SYDVKM. V gave up 6 bases and J gave up 2 bases, with 11 bases separating them. CDR3 bases: TGTGCCAGCAGCGGTACTAGCACCTACAATGAGCAGTTCTTC. It encodes CASSGTSTYNEQFF.

Many counts were recorded for this clonotype. The chain couples TRBV12-3 or TRBV12-4 to TRBJ1-4; D gene ambiguous. CDR3 size: 14 residues. V was clipped by 6 bases and J by 7 bases, with 15 bases between them. The CDR3 DNA follows: TGTGCCAGCAGGGACGAAGACGGAATTGAAAAACTGTTTTTT. Translation: CASRDEDGIEKLFF.

This clonotype appeared many times. The chain combines TRBV5-1 with TRBJ2-3; 7 bases line up with TRBD2. J gave up 4 bases and V 5 bases, and 7 bases lay outside the gene matches. CDR1 is SGHRS and CDR2 is YFSETQ in the germline V gene. The CDR3 extends over 14 amino acids. The CDR3 sequence is CASRLYLAADTQYF. The DNA for the CDR3 is TGCGCCAGCAGGTTGTATCTAGCGGCAGATACGCAGTATTTT.

The sample holds a few counts of this clonotype. The chain employs TRBV20-1 and TRBJ1-6; 10 bases match TRBD1. The V gene end was trimmed by 0 bases and the J gene end by 8 bases; junction bases not matched to a gene: 4. The CDR3 contains 15 residues. Germline V gene data show CDR1 as DFQATT and CDR2 as SNEGSKA (reference sequence). The CDR3: CSARDWGQGYSPLHF. The CDR3 region has the DNA TGCAGTGCTAGAGATTGGGGACAGGGGTATTCACCCCTCCACTTT.

This clonotype was detected only a few times. This sequence joins TRBV28 and TRBJ2-7, with unresolved D. Trimming took 6 bases from V and 3 from J, leaving 12 bases between them. The CDR3 is 13 residues long. Germline lookup yields CDR1 MDHEN and CDR2 SYDVKM. Here the CDR3 DNA reads TGTGCCAGCAGCCCAACAGCGATCTACGAGCAGTACTTC. Protein sequence: CASSPTAIYEQYF.

This clonotype appeared a few times. V usage is TRBV20-1 and J usage is TRBJ1-3; the D is unclear. The length of the CDR3 is 16 residues. Germline CDR1 DFQATT, CDR2 SNEGSKA (reference sequence). V lost 6 bases, J lost 0 bases, and 18 bases lay in between. CDR3 sequence reads: CSASPPAPVSGNTIYF. For the CDR3, the DNA is TGCAGTGCCAGCCCCCCGGCCCCAGTCTCTGGAAACACCATATATTTT.

This clonotype was found a few times. The V and J genes are TRBV5-1 and TRBJ1-4, with unresolved D. V was clipped by 1 base and J by 7 bases, with 8 bases between them. The CDR3 consists of 13 residues. Per the germline V gene, CDR1 is SGHRS and CDR2 is YFSETQ. The CDR3 is CASSLNLGEKLFF. The CDR3 region has the DNA TGCGCCAGCAGCTTGAACCTGGGTGAAAAACTGTTTTTT.

This clonotype was observed many times. At one boundary the junction diverges from the germline segment, which might be a read error. The chain has TRBV28 and TRBJ2-7, with D hard to call. The CDR3 loop spans 14 amino acids. Germline CDR1 reads MDHEN; CDR2 reads SYDVKM. CDR3 coding DNA: TGTGCCTGCAGTTGGAGTAGTCAATTGGACGAGCAGTACTTC. Its protein product is CACSWSSQLDEQYF.

This rearrangement joins TRBV7-9 to TRBJ2-7; weak D call: TRBD1 (6 bases). Trimming shortened V by 5 bases and J by 4 bases, and 12 bases separated the two germline ends. CDR1 is SEHNR, CDR2 FQNEAQ, per germline (reference sequence). The length of the CDR3 is 13 residues. For the CDR3, the DNA is TGTGCCAGCAGCCCGGACAGTAATTACGAGCAGTACTTC. This codes for CASSPDSNYEQYF.

In this sample, this clonotype turned up many times. The chain couples TRBV20-1 to TRBJ1-2; weak D call: TRBD1 (6 bases). V gave up 0 bases and J gave up 4 bases, with 9 bases separating them. This CDR3 region has 13 residues. Per germline, CDR1 DFQATT and CDR2 SNEGSKA (reference sequence). CDR3 sequence (DNA): TGCAGTGCTAGAGAAGACAGGAGCTATGGCTACACCTTC. Translation gives CSAREDRSYGYTF.

In this sample, this clonotype turned up a few times. The chain links TRBV7-2 to TRBJ2-2; 7 nucleotides line up with TRBD2. After removal of 1 base from V and 4 bases from J, the junction contained 6 bases not matched to a gene. The CDR3 covers 16 residues. Germline CDR1 reads SGHTA; CDR2 reads FQGNSA. The CDR3 spells CASSLVPGGSTGELFF. The DNA of the CDR3 is TGTGCCAGCAGCTTAGTACCGGGGGGAAGCACCGGGGAGCTGTTTTTT.

This clonotype was detected a few times. V gene TRBV18 combines with J gene TRBJ1-1; D is ambiguous. V was shortened by 3 bases and J by 1 base, with 9 bases between the two germline ends. The CDR3 sequence is 14 residues long. The germline V gene encodes CDR1 KGHSH and CDR2 LQKENI. Here the CDR3 DNA reads TGTGCCAGCTCACCGGTCGACGGGAACACTGAAGCTTTCTTT. Amino acids: CASSPVDGNTEAFF.

In its sample, this clonotype was seen a few times. The chain combines TRBV12-3 or TRBV12-4 with TRBJ2-5; weak D call: TRBD2 (6 bases). The CDR3 sequence is 13 residues long. The ends were cut back, 5 bases at V and 6 bases at J, with 13 bases in the middle. The CDR3 DNA is TGTGCCAGCAGTGAACTAGCAGTCCAGACCCAGTACTTC. Encoded protein: CASSELAVQTQYF.

This clonotype was observed a handful of times. The chain has TRBV7-2 and TRBJ2-7, with D perhaps matching TRBD2 (5 bases). This CDR3 has 15 amino acids. Germline V gives CDR1 SGHTA, CDR2 FQGNSA. V was clipped by 1 base and J by 4 bases, with 14 bases between them. CDR3: CASSLEMTTRYEQYF. In DNA, the CDR3 is TGTGCCAGCAGCTTAGAAATGACTACCCGGTACGAGCAGTACTTC.

This clonotype was found a few times. The chain links TRBV7-9 to TRBJ2-5; D assignment may be TRBD1 or TRBD2 (5 bases each). V was shortened by 4 bases and J by 4 bases, with 22 bases between the two germline ends. The CDR3 totals 17 residues. Per the germline V gene, CDR1 is SEHNR and CDR2 is FQNEAQ (reference sequence). The CDR3 here is CASSSSTRGRIRETQYF. As DNA, the CDR3 is TGTGCCAGCAGCTCCTCGACCCGGGGCAGGATAAGAGAGACCCAGTACTTC.

This chain links TRBV5-1 with TRBJ2-7; 7 bases line up with TRBD1. Germline values: CDR1 SGHRS, CDR2 YFSETQ. The CDR3 extends over 14 amino acids. Trimming cost V 4 bases and J 3 bases; bases outside gene matches: 7. The CDR3 DNA sequence: TGCGCCAGCAGCCGGGGACAGACAAACTACGAGCAGTACTTC. Residues: CASSRGQTNYEQYF. The variable domain in full, with the rest retrieved from reference TRBV5-1 and TRBJ2-7, is KAGVTQTPRYLIKTRGQQVTLSCSPISGHRSVSWYQQTPGQGLQFLFEYFSETQRNKGNFPGRFSGRQFSNSRSEMNVSTLELGDSALYLCASSRGQTNYEQYFGPGTRLTVT.

The chain employs TRBV29-1 and TRBJ2-1, with TRBD1 matching over 8 bases. This CDR3 is 14 amino acids long. The V segment lost 2 bases and the J segment 2 bases; nucleotides outside the gene matches: 2. In germline, CDR1 is SQVTM, CDR2 ANQGSEA. The CDR3 region is CSVEQGATYNEQFF. The CDR3, as DNA: TGCAGCGTTGAACAGGGGGCGACCTACAATGAGCAGTTCTTC.